The clone carrying this TCR beta chain was seen a few times. V was shortened by 3 bases and J by 4 bases, with 15 bases between the two germline ends. Germline V lookup: CDR1 MGHDK, CDR2 SYGVNS. CDR3 length: 16 amino acids. This sample was included in a study of blood T cells in healthy people across ages. For the second PCR, which ran for about 7 to 12 cycles, a sample-barcoded 5' primer and a J-beta primer mix were used. TCRdb re-called the 5' RACE reads with MiXCR, one entry per CDR3 protein. The sample lists hundreds of thousands of distinct CDR3 sequences; roughly 32% were seen once. Sequenced sample: blood. The V call is TRBV25-1, the J call TRBJ1-4; tentatively, D is TRBD1 (6 bases). This TCR was sampled from a woman over 75 in good health. Written as DNA, the CDR3 is TGTGCCAGCAGTGACCCATTAGACAGGTTTAATGAAAAACTGTTTTTT. Its protein product is CASSDPLDRFNEKLFF.